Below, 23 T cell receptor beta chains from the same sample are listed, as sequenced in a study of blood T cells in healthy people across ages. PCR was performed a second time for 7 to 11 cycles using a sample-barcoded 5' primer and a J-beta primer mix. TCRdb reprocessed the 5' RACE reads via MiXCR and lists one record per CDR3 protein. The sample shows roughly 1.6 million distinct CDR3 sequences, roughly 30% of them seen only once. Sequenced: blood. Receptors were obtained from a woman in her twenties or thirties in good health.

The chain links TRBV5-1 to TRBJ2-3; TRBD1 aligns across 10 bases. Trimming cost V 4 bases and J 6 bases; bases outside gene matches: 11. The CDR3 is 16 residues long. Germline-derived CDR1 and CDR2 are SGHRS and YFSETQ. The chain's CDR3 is CASSETGTGVGDTQYF. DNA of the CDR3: TGCGCCAGCAGCGAGACCGGGACAGGGGTCGGGGATACGCAGTATTTT.

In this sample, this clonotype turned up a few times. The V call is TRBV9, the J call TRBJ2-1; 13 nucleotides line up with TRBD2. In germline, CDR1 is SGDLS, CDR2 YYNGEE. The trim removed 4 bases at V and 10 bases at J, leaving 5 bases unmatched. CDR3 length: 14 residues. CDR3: CASSFGTSGMEQFF. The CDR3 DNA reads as TGTGCCAGCAGCTTCGGGACTAGCGGGATGGAGCAGTTCTTC.

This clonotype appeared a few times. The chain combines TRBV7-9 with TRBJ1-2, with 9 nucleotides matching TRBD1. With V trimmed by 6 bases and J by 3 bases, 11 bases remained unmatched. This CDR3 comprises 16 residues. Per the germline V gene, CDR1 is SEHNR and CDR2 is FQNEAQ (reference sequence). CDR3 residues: CASRIPTGGSDYGYTF. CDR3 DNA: TGTGCCAGCAGAATACCAACAGGGGGCTCGGACTATGGCTACACCTTC. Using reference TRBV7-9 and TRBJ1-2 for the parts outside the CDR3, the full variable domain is DTGVSQNPRHKITKRGQNVTFRCDPISEHNRLYWYRQTLGQGPEFLTYFQNEAQLEKSRLLSDRFSAERPKGSFSTLEIQRTEQGDSAMYLCASRIPTGGSDYGYTFGSGTRLTVV.

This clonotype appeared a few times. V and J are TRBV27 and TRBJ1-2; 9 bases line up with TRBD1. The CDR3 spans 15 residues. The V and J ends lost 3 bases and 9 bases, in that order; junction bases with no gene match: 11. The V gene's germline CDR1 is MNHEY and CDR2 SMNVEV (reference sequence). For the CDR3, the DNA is TGTGCCAGCAGTTTGTCCGGGACAGGGTCACAACGCTACACCTTC. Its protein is CASSLSGTGSQRYTF.

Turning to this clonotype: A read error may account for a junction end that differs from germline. CDR3 DNA sequence: TGCGCCAGCAGCGGGGGACTAGTCTCAGATACGCGGTATTTT. Amino acids: CASSGGLVSDTRYF. The rearrangement links TRBV10-1 to TRBJ2-3, with TRBD2 identical over 8 bases. This CDR3 spans 14 amino acids. Germline V CDR1 and CDR2: WNHNN, SYGVQD (reference sequence).

As DNA, the CDR3 is TGCAGTGCCAGGGGGGATCCAGAGACCCAGTACTTC. As protein: CSARGDPETQYF. The J gene is TRBJ2-5, the V gene TRBV20-1; tentative D call: TRBD1 (7 bases). With 6 bases removed from V and 4 bases from J, the gap between germline ends came to 12 bases. This CDR3 has 12 residues. Germline CDR1 and CDR2: DFQATT and SNEGSKA (reference sequence).

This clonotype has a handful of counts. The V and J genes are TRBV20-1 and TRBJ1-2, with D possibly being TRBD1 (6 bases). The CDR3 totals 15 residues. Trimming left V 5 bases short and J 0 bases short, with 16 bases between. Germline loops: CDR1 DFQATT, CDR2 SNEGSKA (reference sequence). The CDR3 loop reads CSASAGALPNYGYTF. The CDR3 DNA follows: TGCAGTGCTTCCGCAGGGGCGTTACCTAACTATGGCTACACCTTC.

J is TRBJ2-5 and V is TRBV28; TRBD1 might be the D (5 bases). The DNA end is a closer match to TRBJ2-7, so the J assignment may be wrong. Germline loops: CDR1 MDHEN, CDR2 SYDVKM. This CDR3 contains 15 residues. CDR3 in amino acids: CASSPAEGVGYEQYF. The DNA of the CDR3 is TGTGCCAGCAGTCCCGCGGAAGGGGTAGGCTACGAGCAGTACTTC.

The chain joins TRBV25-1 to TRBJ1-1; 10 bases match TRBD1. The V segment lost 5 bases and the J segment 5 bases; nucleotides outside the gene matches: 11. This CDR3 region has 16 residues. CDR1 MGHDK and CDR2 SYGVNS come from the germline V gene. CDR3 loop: CASSSRDRGRITEAFF. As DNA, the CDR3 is TGTGCCAGCAGTAGTCGTGACAGGGGGCGAATAACTGAAGCTTTCTTT. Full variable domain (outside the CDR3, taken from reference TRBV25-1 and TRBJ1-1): EADIYQTPRYLVIGTGKKITLECSQTMGHDKMYWYQQDPGMELHLIHYSYGVNSTEKGDLSSESTVSRIRTEHFPLTLESARPSHTSQYLCASSSRDRGRITEAFFGQGTRLTVV.

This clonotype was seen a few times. CDR3 DNA: TGCAGTGCTAGACCGGAAGGACTAGCGGGAGGATACAATGAGCAGTTCTTC. This gives the protein CSARPEGLAGGYNEQFF. This chain connects TRBV20-1 to TRBJ2-1; 14 bases match TRBD2. V was pared by 2 bases and J by 4 bases, with 7 bases of the junction left unmatched. The V gene's germline CDR1 is DFQATT and CDR2 SNEGSKA (reference sequence). The CDR3 sequence is 17 residues long.

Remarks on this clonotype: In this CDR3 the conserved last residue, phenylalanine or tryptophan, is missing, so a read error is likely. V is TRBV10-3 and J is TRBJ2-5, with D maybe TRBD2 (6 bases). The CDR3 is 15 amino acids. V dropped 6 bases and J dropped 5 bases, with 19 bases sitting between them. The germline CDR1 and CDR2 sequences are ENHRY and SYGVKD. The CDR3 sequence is CAISPGLPGRETQYV. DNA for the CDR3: TGTGCCATCAGCCCGGGACTCCCGGGGAGGGAGACCCAGTACGTC.

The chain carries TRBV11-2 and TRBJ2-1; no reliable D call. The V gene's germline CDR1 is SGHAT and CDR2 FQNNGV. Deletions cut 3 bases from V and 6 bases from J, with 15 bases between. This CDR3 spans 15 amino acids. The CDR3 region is CASSLGAGPGNEQFF. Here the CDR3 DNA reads TGTGCCAGCAGCTTGGGTGCCGGCCCGGGCAATGAGCAGTTCTTC.

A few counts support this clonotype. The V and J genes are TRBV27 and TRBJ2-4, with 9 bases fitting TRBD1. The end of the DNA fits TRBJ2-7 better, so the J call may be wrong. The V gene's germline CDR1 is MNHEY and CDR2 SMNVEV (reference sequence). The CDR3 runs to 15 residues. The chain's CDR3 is CASSEPGTGRYEQYF. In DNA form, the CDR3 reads TGTGCCAGCAGTGAACCCGGGACAGGGAGGTACGAGCAGTACTTC.

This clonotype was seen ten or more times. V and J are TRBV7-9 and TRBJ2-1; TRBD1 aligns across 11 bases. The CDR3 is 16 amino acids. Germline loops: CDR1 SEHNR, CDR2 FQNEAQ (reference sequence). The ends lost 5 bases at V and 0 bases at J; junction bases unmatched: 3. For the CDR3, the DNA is TGTGCCAGCAGCCCCGGGACAGGGGGCTCCTACAATGAGCAGTTCTTC. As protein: CASSPGTGGSYNEQFF.

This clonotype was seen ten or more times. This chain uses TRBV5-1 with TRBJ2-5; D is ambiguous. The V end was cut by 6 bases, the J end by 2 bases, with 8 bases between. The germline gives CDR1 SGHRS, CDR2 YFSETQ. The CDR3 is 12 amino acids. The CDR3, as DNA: TGCGCCAGCATCACTCCTCAAGAGACCCAGTACTTC. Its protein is CASITPQETQYF.

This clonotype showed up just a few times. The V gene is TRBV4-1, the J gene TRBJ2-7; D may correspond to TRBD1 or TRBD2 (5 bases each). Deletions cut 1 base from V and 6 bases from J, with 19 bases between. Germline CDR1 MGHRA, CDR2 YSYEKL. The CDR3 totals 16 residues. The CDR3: CASSQVTGRASIEQYF. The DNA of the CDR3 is TGCGCCAGCAGCCAAGTTACGGGACGGGCCTCGATCGAGCAGTACTTC.

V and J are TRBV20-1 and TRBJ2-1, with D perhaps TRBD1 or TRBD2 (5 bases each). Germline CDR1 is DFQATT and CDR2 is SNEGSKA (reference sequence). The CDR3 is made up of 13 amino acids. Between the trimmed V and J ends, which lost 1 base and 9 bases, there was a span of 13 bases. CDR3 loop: CSARVRGDREQFF. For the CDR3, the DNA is TGCAGTGCTAGAGTGAGGGGCGATCGTGAGCAGTTCTTC.

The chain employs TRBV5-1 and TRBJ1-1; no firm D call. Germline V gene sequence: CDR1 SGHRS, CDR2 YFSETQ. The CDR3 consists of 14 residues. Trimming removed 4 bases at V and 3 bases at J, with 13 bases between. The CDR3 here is CASSPQRRDTEAFF. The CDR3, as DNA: TGCGCCAGCAGCCCACAACGAAGGGACACTGAAGCTTTCTTT.

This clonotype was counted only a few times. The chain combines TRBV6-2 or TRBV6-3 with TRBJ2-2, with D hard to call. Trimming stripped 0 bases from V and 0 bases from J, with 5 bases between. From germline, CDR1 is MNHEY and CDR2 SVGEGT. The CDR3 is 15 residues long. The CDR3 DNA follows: TGTGCCAGCAGTTACTCGGTTGCGAACACCGGGGAGCTGTTTTTT. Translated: CASSYSVANTGELFF.

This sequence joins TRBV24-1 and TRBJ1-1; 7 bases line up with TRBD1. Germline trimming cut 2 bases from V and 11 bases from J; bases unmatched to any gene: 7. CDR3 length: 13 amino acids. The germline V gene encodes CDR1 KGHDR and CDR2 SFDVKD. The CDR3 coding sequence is TGTGCCACCAGTGATTCGACGACAGGGTACGCTTTCTTT. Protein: CATSDSTTGYAFF.

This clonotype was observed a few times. The CDR3 reads CASSSPTGPTDTQYF. The DNA for the CDR3 is TGTGCCAGCAGCTCCCCCACAGGCCCCACAGATACGCAGTATTTT. The chain is built from TRBV7-3 and TRBJ2-3; possibly TRBD1 for D (5 bases). The CDR3 contains 15 residues. Germline CDR1 SGHTA, CDR2 FQGTGA. V was pared by 4 bases and J by 2 bases, with 13 bases between.

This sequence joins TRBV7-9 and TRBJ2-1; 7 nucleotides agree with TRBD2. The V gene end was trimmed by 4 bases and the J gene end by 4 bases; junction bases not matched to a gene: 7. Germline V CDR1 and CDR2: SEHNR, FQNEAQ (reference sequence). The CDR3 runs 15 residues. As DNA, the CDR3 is TGTGCCAGCAGCTGGGCTAGCGGAGAATACAATGAGCAGTTCTTC. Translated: CASSWASGEYNEQFF. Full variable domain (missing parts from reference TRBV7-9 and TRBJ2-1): DTGVSQNPRHKITKRGQNVTFRCDPISEHNRLYWYRQTLGQGPEFLTYFQNEAQLEKSRLLSDRFSAERPKGSFSTLEIQRTEQGDSAMYLCASSWASGEYNEQFFGPGTRLTVL.

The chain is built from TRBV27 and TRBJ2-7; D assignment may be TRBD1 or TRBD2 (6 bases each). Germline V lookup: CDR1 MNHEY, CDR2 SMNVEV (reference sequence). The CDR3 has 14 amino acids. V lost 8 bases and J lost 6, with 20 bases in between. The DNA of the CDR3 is TGTGCCAGCCATAGGGGTAACGGGGGCGGCGAGCAGTACTTC. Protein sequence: CASHRGNGGGEQYF.